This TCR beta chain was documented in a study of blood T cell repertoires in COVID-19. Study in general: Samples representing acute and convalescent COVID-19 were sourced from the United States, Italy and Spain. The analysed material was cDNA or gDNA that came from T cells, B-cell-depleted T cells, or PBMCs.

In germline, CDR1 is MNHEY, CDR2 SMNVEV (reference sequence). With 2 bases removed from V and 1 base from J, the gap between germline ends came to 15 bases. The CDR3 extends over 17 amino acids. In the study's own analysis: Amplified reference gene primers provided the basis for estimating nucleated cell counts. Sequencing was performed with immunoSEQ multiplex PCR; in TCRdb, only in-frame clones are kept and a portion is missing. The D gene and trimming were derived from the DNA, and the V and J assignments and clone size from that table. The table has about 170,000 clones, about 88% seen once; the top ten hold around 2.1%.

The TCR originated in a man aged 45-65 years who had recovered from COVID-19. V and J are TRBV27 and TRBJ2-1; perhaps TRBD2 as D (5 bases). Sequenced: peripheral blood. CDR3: CASSLGLLGESYNEQFF. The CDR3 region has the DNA TGTGCCAGCAGTTTAGGTCTTTTGGGAGAATCCTACAATGAGCAGTTCTTC.